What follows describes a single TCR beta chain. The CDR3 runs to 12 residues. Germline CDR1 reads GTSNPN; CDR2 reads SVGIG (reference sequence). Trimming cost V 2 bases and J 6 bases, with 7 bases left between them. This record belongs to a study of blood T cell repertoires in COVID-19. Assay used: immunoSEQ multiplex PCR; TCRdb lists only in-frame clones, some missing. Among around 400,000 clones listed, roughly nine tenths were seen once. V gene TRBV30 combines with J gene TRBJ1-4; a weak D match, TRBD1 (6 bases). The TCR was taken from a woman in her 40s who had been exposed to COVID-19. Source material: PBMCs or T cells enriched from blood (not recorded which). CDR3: CAWSWTDEKLFF. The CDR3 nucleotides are TGTGCCTGGAGTTGGACAGATGAAAAACTGTTTTTT.